These 9 T cell receptor beta chains share one sample of origin, sequenced in a study of blood T cell repertoires in COVID-19. The repertoire was sequenced with immunoSEQ multiplex PCR; TCRdb's copy has only in-frame clones and lacks some. Of some 300,000 clones in the sample, roughly nine tenths are singletons; the top ten hold about 2%. The sequenced sample consisted of peripheral blood. The receptors originated from a woman aged 25-40 years with COVID-19, enrolled during active disease.

This chain connects TRBV5-1 to TRBJ2-2; 7 positions agree with TRBD1. V shed 0 bases, J shed 6 bases, and the junction held 5 bases outside the gene matches. Germline V lookup: CDR1 SGHRS, CDR2 YFSETQ. The CDR3 sequence is 15 residues long. This CDR3 is CASSLETGASGELFF. CDR3 DNA: TGCGCCAGCAGCTTGGAAACAGGGGCTTCCGGGGAGCTGTTTTTT.

The V gene is TRBV12-3 or TRBV12-4, the J gene TRBJ1-2; D unclear. The CDR3 consists of 13 residues. Deletions cut 5 bases from V and 0 bases from J, with 7 bases between. The CDR3 DNA reads as TGTGCCAGCAGTCCCGCGCCTAACTATGGCTACACCTTC. Amino acid sequence: CASSPAPNYGYTF.

The J gene is TRBJ1-1, the V gene TRBV7-2, with D unclear. This CDR3 comprises 15 residues. CDR1 is SGHTA, CDR2 FQGNSA, per germline. The V end was cut by 5 bases, the J end by 2 bases, with 15 bases between. Here the CDR3 DNA reads TGTGCCAGCAGCCGGGAGAGGGCGGGAAACACTGAAGCTTTCTTT. Encoded protein: CASSRERAGNTEAFF.

The table lists this clone with a count of one. The genes are TRBV5-5 and TRBJ1-1; D is uncertain. V lost 0 bases to trimming and J lost 3 bases, with 6 bases between them. CDR1 is SGHKS and CDR2 is YYEKEE in the germline V gene (reference sequence). This CDR3 spans 13 amino acids. The CDR3 DNA reads as TGTGCCAGCAGCTTGGCTACTGACACTGAAGCTTTCTTT. It is translated as CASSLATDTEAFF. Full variable domain (outside the CDR3, taken from reference TRBV5-5 and TRBJ1-1): DAGVTQSPTHLIKTRGQQVTLRCSPISGHKSVSWYQQVLGQGPQFIFQYYEKEERGRGNFPDRFSARQFPNYSSELNVNALLLGDSALYLCASSLATDTEAFFGQGTRLTVV.

The chain carries TRBV24-1 and TRBJ1-1; no clear D gene. Germline CDR1 and CDR2: KGHDR and SFDVKD. Trimming shortened V by 9 bases and J by 0 bases, and 10 bases separated the two germline ends. The CDR3 extends over 13 amino acids. CDR3: CATQRAVNTEAFF. The CDR3 DNA follows: TGTGCCACCCAGAGGGCAGTGAACACTGAAGCTTTCTTT.

The CDR3 loop is CASSYAGGGQPQHF. Written as DNA, the CDR3 is TGTGCCAGCAGTTACGCGGGGGGTGGCCAGCCCCAGCATTTT. The gene calls are TRBV6-5 and TRBJ1-5; D is possibly TRBD1 (5 bases). The ends were cut back, 2 bases at V and 7 bases at J, with 12 bases in the middle. The CDR3 consists of 14 residues. Per the germline V gene, CDR1 is MNHEY and CDR2 is SVGAGI.

The CDR3 is CASTQPDSHGADTQYF. Here the CDR3 DNA reads TGTGCCAGCACCCAACCGGACTCACATGGCGCAGATACGCAGTATTTT. The chain has TRBV7-9 and TRBJ2-3; possible D gene TRBD2, 5 bases. The CDR3 contains 16 residues. V lost 7 bases, J lost 4 bases, and 21 bases lay in between. Germline V gives CDR1 SEHNR, CDR2 FQNEAQ (reference sequence).

This clone was seen a handful of times. The chain has TRBV19 and TRBJ1-5; 11 nucleotides agree with TRBD1. Germline CDR1 LNHDA, CDR2 SQIVND (reference sequence). V was clipped by 3 bases and J by 1 base; unmatched bases: 8. The CDR3 has 18 amino acids. DNA of the CDR3: TGTGCCAGTAGTATCCGGACAGGGGGCGCATGGAGCAATCAGCCCCAGCATTTT. Translated: CASSIRTGGAWSNQPQHF.

The chain uses TRBV5-1 and TRBJ2-3; 11 nucleotides match TRBD1. V shed 6 bases, J shed 2 bases, and the junction held 5 bases outside the gene matches. Germline CDR1 reads SGHRS; CDR2 reads YFSETQ. The CDR3 sequence is 15 residues long. In nucleotides, the CDR3 is TGCGCCAGCATTGAGGGACAGGGGGTCACAGATACGCAGTATTTT. Encoded protein: CASIEGQGVTDTQYF.